The next 20 T cell receptor beta chains were all read from a single sample in a study of radiation and T cells in renal cell carcinoma. Treatment denoted: 15 Gy SBRT to primary tumor, nephrectomy 4 weeks later. Generated by immunoSEQ multiplex PCR, the TCRdb table keeps only in-frame clones and is missing some. The table includes 10,000 to 15,000 clones, around 30% detected once. Material: tumor tissue, obtained from a patient whose treatment included radiotherapy and nephrectomy. Source of these receptors: a man aged 55 to 70 with renal cell carcinoma.

On this clone: The sample has other DNA sequences that encode this CDR3 too. The chain recombines TRBV14 with TRBJ2-7; TRBD1 matches at 11 bases. The CDR3 sequence is 14 residues long. Unmatched junction bases numbered 2, after V lost 4 bases and J lost 3 bases. Germline V gives CDR1 SGHDN, CDR2 FVKESK. CDR3 amino acids: CASSPGTGGYEQYF. The CDR3 region has the DNA TGTGCCAGCAGCCCTGGGACAGGGGGCTACGAGCAGTACTTC.

V gene TRBV2 combines with J gene TRBJ2-1; 7 bases are shared with TRBD1. With 2 bases clipped from V and 5 bases from J, the junction kept 9 bases outside the gene matches. There are 16 residues in the CDR3. CDR1 is SNHLY, CDR2 FYNNEI, per germline. CDR3 protein: CASSENRDSNDNEQFF. The CDR3 nucleotides read TGTGCCAGCAGTGAAAATAGGGACAGCAATGACAATGAGCAGTTCTTC.

This chain connects TRBV5-1 to TRBJ1-6, with a tentative D call TRBD1 (5 bases). This CDR3 region has 13 residues. CDR1 is SGHRS, CDR2 YFSETQ, per germline. Trimming removed 0 bases from V and 14 bases from J, with 12 bases in between. As DNA, the CDR3 is TGCGCCAGCAGCTTGGTTAGGGACCAAGCCCTCCACTTT. Protein: CASSLVRDQALHF.

This clone was observed a few times. The rearrangement links TRBV7-2 to TRBJ1-2, with D unclear. This CDR3 has 13 amino acids. Germline CDR1 reads SGHTA; CDR2 reads FQGNSA. V was trimmed by 3 bases and J by 2 bases, leaving 7 bases between them. The CDR3 spells CASSFTQNYGYTF. The CDR3 region has the DNA TGTGCCAGCAGCTTTACGCAGAACTATGGCTACACCTTC. Using reference TRBV7-2 and TRBJ1-2 for the parts outside the CDR3, the full variable domain is GAGVSQSPSNKVTEKGKDVELRCDPISGHTALYWYRQSLGQGLEFLIYFQGNSAPDKSGLPSDRFSAERTGGSVSTLTIQRTQQEDSAVYLCASSFTQNYGYTFGSGTRLTVV.

The chain employs TRBV30 and TRBJ1-5; no firm D call. The germline gives CDR1 GTSNPN, CDR2 SVGIG (reference sequence). Trimming cost V 0 bases and J 6 bases, with 6 bases left between them. The CDR3 has 12 amino acids. CDR3 region: CAWSVSGQPQHF. CDR3 in DNA: TGTGCCTGGAGTGTAAGCGGTCAGCCCCAGCATTTT.

This clone showed up many times. The rearrangement joins TRBV5-4 to TRBJ1-2, with a weak D call TRBD1 (5 bases). Germline V gene data show CDR1 as SGHNT and CDR2 as YYREEE (reference sequence). The CDR3 has 12 amino acids. Trimming removed 0 bases at V and 11 bases at J, with 11 bases between. The CDR3 spells CASSLDEGRYTF. CDR3 nucleotides: TGTGCCAGCAGCTTGGATGAGGGACGGTACACCTTC.

Comments on this clone: A much larger clone differs by one base, so this may be a read error. CDR3 sequence (DNA): TGTGCCAGCAGCCTAAACACAGATACGCAGTATTTT. Translated, it gives CASSLNTDTQYF. This chain connects TRBV9 to TRBJ2-3, with unresolved D. The CDR3 contains 12 residues. V shed 4 bases and J shed 2 bases, with 5 bases lying between them. Germline V gene lookup returns CDR1 SGDLS and CDR2 YYNGEE.

The V call is TRBV6-5, the J call TRBJ2-7, with D unclear. In germline, CDR1 is MNHEY, CDR2 SVGAGI. This CDR3 has 11 amino acids. V lost 6 bases, J lost 5 bases, and 8 bases lay in between. CDR3 residues: CASSQAHEQYF. As DNA, the CDR3 is TGTGCCAGCAGCCAGGCCCACGAGCAGTACTTC.

This clone was observed a handful of times. The rearrangement links TRBV29-1 to TRBJ2-1, with 9 bases fitting TRBD2. Looked up from germline, CDR1 is SQVTM and CDR2 is ANQGSEA. The CDR3 is made up of 14 amino acids. The J segment lost 2 bases and the V segment lost 4 bases, leaving 3 bases of the junction unmatched. CDR3 DNA sequence: TGCAGCGTTGTGTCTAGCGGGACCTACAATGAGCAGTTCTTC. Its translation is CSVVSSGTYNEQFF.

Judged by abundance, this clone is medium-sized (0.01 to 0.1%). The V call is TRBV20-1, the J call TRBJ1-2; D perhaps matches TRBD1 (5 bases). This CDR3 spans 10 amino acids. Per germline, CDR1 DFQATT and CDR2 SNEGSKA (reference sequence). Trimming removed 2 bases from V and 12 bases from J, with 10 bases in between. Written as DNA, the CDR3 is TGCAGTGCTAGAATCGTAGGGGACACCTTC. Translated: CSARIVGDTF.

The chain employs TRBV19 and TRBJ2-1; D unclear. This CDR3 contains 11 residues. The ends were cut back, 5 bases at V and 9 bases at J, with 8 bases in the middle. CDR1 is LNHDA, CDR2 SQIVND, per germline (reference sequence). CDR3 in amino acids: CASSSVSEQFF. The CDR3 region has the DNA TGTGCCAGTAGTTCGGTTAGTGAGCAGTTCTTC. Together with reference TRBV19 and TRBJ2-1, the CDR3 gives the full variable domain: DGGITQSPKYLFRKEGQNVTLSCEQNLNHDAMYWYRQDPGQGLRLIYYSQIVNDFQKGDIAEGYSVSREKKESFPLTVTSAQKNPTAFYLCASSSVSEQFFGPGTRLTVL.

The V and J genes are TRBV6-1 and TRBJ1-1, with 7 bases fitting TRBD1. The CDR3 has 13 amino acids. After removal of 9 bases from V and 0 bases from J, the junction contained 4 bases not matched to a gene. Germline V gene sequence: CDR1 MNHNS, CDR2 SASEGT. CDR3 residues: CASKGQMNTEAFF. The CDR3 DNA reads TGTGCCAGTAAGGGACAGATGAACACTGAAGCTTTCTTT.

In nucleotides, the CDR3 is TGTGCCAGTAGCTCGGGACAGTCACATCAGCCCCAGCATTTT. This codes for CASSSGQSHQPQHF. The chain carries TRBV19 and TRBJ1-5, with 7 bases lining up with TRBD1. From germline, CDR1 is LNHDA and CDR2 SQIVND (reference sequence). The CDR3 consists of 14 residues. After removal of 6 bases from V and 5 bases from J, the junction contained 7 bases not matched to a gene.

The CDR3 spells CASSLLAGQETQYF. CDR3 sequence (DNA): TGTGCCAGCAGCTTGCTAGCGGGTCAAGAGACCCAGTACTTC. This chain uses TRBV7-2 with TRBJ2-5, with TRBD2 matching over 8 bases. Germline values: CDR1 SGHTA, CDR2 FQGNSA. CDR3 length: 14 residues. V trimming: 3 bases; J trimming: 2 bases; junction bases outside the gene matches: 2.

There are a few counts of this clone. V usage is TRBV30 and J usage is TRBJ2-5; tentative D call: TRBD1 (6 bases). The V end was cut by 7 bases, the J end by 1 base, with 10 bases between. The germline V gene has CDR1 GTSNPN and CDR2 SVGIG (reference sequence). The CDR3 is made up of 12 amino acids. This CDR3 reads CASQGPQETQYF. In nucleotides, the CDR3 is TGTGCCTCACAGGGTCCCCAAGAGACCCAGTACTTC.

This chain connects TRBV2 to TRBJ1-2; 8 bases fit TRBD1. J was trimmed by 3 bases and V by 6 bases; bases with no gene match: 6. CDR1 SNHLY and CDR2 FYNNEI come from the germline V gene. CDR3 length: 14 residues. CDR3 region: CASRPPDRDYGYTF. CDR3 nucleotide sequence: TGTGCCAGCAGGCCCCCGGACAGGGACTATGGCTACACCTTC.

V gene TRBV6-1 combines with J gene TRBJ2-7; TRBD1 matches 10 bases. This CDR3 comprises 13 residues. Germline loops: CDR1 MNHNS, CDR2 SASEGT. Trimming at V came to 4 bases and at J to 9 bases, leaving 6 bases not matched to a gene. The CDR3 DNA reads TGTGCCAGCAGTGGGGGGACAGGGGTTTGGCAGTACGTC. This gives the protein CASSGGTGVWQYV.

This clone was observed a few times. The chain uses TRBV19 and TRBJ1-5; 9 nucleotides agree with TRBD1. From germline, CDR1 is LNHDA and CDR2 SQIVND (reference sequence). V was pared by 5 bases and J by 2 bases, with 7 bases of the junction left unmatched. The CDR3 is 16 residues long. The CDR3 spells CASSPWGQGGNQPQHF. The CDR3 bases are TGTGCCAGTAGTCCCTGGGGACAGGGAGGCAATCAGCCCCAGCATTTT.

The rearrangement joins TRBV18 to TRBJ2-7; D is possibly TRBD1 or TRBD2 (5 bases each). The ends were cut back, 0 bases at V and 5 bases at J, with 14 bases in the middle. The germline V gene has CDR1 KGHSH and CDR2 LQKENI. This CDR3 spans 15 amino acids. DNA for the CDR3: TGTGCCAGCTCACCACCGGGAGAGGGGAAGGACGAGCAGTACTTC. It is translated as CASSPPGEGKDEQYF.

CDR3 nucleotide sequence: TGTGCCAGCAGCTGGGAGACAGGGAACTACGAGCAGTACTTC. Amino acids: CASSWETGNYEQYF. V gene TRBV5-6 combines with J gene TRBJ2-7; TRBD1 agrees at 7 bases. V was pared by 3 bases and J by 3 bases, with 6 bases of the junction left unmatched. Germline V gene sequence: CDR1 SGHDT, CDR2 YYEEEE. The CDR3 consists of 14 residues.